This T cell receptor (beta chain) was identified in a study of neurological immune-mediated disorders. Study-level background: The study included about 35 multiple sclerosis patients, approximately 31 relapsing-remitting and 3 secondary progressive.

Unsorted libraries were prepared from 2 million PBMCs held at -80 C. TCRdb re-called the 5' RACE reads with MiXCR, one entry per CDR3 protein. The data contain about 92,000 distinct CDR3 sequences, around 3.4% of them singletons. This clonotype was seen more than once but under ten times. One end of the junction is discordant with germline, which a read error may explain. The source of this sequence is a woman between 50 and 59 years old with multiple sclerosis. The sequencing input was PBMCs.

Written as DNA, the CDR3 is TGTGCCAGCAGCTGGGGTGGCAATAAGACCCAGAATTTT. Translated, it gives CASSWGGNKTQNF. The chain uses TRBV27 and TRBJ1-5, with D uncertain. The CDR3 contains 13 residues. Germline V gives CDR1 MNHEY, CDR2 SMNVEV (reference sequence).